This T cell receptor beta chain was profiled in a study of cytomegalovirus exposure and HLA in healthy donors. The PCR was carried out with 60 Vbeta primers and 13 Jbeta primers. Original processing notes: A follow-up analysis tallied 65 million to 80 million unique TCR beta chains, roughly 11 million shared. The method was immunoSEQ multiplex PCR; TCRdb's version includes in-frame clones alone and lacks a portion of them. The V and J calls and clone size were taken over from that table, and D and trimming were inferred from the DNA. The repertoire holds some 110,000 clones, with over 70% as singletons. Sample: PBMCs. This TCR was recovered from a boy between 10 and 17 years old in good health and CMV-seronegative.

The CDR3 sequence: CASSQDVRGGIDTQYF. CDR3 DNA sequence: TGCGCCAGCAGCCAAGACGTCCGGGGGGGTATCGATACGCAGTATTTT. The chain has TRBV4-3 and TRBJ2-3; 8 nucleotides match TRBD2. Per germline, CDR1 LGHNA and CDR2 YSLEER. The CDR3 is 16 residues long. V gave up 0 bases and J gave up 6 bases; unmatched junction bases: 8.